The 11 T cell receptor beta chains in this list originate from one sample, sequenced in a study of T cell responses to AZD1222 COVID-19 vaccine. Assay used: immunoSEQ multiplex PCR; TCRdb lists only in-frame clones, some missing. The top ten clones hold 7.5% to 8% of a sample with about 130,000 clones, 88% of them seen once. The sample here was peripheral blood, taken on day 0 of AZD1222 vaccination. Receptors originate from an adult in good health.

The chain uses TRBV12-3 or TRBV12-4 and TRBJ1-6; D is possibly TRBD1 (5 bases). The V and J ends lost 6 bases and 7 bases respectively, with 7 bases between them. The CDR3 covers 12 residues. The DNA of the CDR3 is TGTGCCAGCAGCCGACAGAATTCACCCCTCCACTTT. Translated, it gives CASSRQNSPLHF.

The chain employs TRBV27 and TRBJ2-7, with TRBD1 identical over 7 bases. Trimming cost V 6 bases and J 3 bases; bases outside gene matches: 14. The CDR3 length is 16 residues. Germline V lookup: CDR1 MNHEY, CDR2 SMNVEV (reference sequence). For the CDR3, the DNA is TGTGCCAGCAGAAACGGAGAAGGGGGCTTAATCTACGAGCAGTACTTC. Its protein product is CASRNGEGGLIYEQYF.

This sequence joins TRBV5-1 and TRBJ2-7, with 10 bases identical to TRBD1. Germline CDR1 reads SGHRS; CDR2 reads YFSETQ. This CDR3 comprises 16 residues. V gave up 1 base and J gave up 7 bases; unmatched junction bases: 11. In DNA, the CDR3 is TGCGCCAGCAGCTTGAATCGACAGGGGGCCGCCAAGGAGCAGTACTTC. This codes for CASSLNRQGAAKEQYF.

The chain uses TRBV4-1 and TRBJ2-2; D is possibly TRBD1 (5 bases). This CDR3 region has 14 residues. Trimming left V 5 bases short and J 1 base short, with 8 bases between. Germline CDR1 MGHRA, CDR2 YSYEKL. The CDR3 DNA reads as TGCGCCAGCAGCTCGACAGAGAACACCGGGGAGCTGTTTTTT. It codes for CASSSTENTGELFF.

This chain connects TRBV21-1 to TRBJ2-7; the listed D gene, TRBD1, was not tested against the DNA. TRBV21-1 is given as a pseudogene. The CDR3 runs to 14 residues. DNA of the CDR3: TGTGCCAGCAGCAGAGACAGGGACCCCTACGAGCAGTACTTC. This codes for CASSRDRDPYEQYF.

The rearrangement links TRBV6-5 to TRBJ2-7, with 9 nucleotides matching TRBD2. The CDR3 is made up of 15 amino acids. Germline V gene sequence: CDR1 MNHEY, CDR2 SVGAGI. Trimming removed 5 bases from V and 9 bases from J; junction bases left unmatched: 14. The CDR3 is CASSQPAGGGLVQYF. The CDR3 coding sequence is TGTGCCAGCAGTCAGCCAGCGGGAGGAGGGCTTGTGCAGTACTTC.

The chain uses TRBV5-1 and TRBJ1-1; D call uncertain. The V gene lost 0 bases and the J gene lost 10 bases, with 13 bases spanning the gap. Germline V gene sequence: CDR1 SGHRS, CDR2 YFSETQ. CDR3 size: 13 residues. As DNA, the CDR3 is TGCGCCAGCAGCTTGGATGCAGTAAAGGCAGCTTTCTTT. This encodes CASSLDAVKAAFF.

V and J are TRBV30 and TRBJ1-1; unclear D gene. CDR1 is GTSNPN and CDR2 is SVGIG in the germline V gene (reference sequence). This CDR3 has 13 residues. The V gene lost 3 bases and the J gene lost 1 base, with 9 bases spanning the gap. The CDR3 bases are TGTGCCTGGAGAGGGCAGTGGAACACTGAAGCTTTCTTT. Protein product: CAWRGQWNTEAFF.

Only one count was recorded for this clone. The J gene is TRBJ1-2, the V gene TRBV5-1, with 7 bases that match TRBD1. With V trimmed by 5 bases and J by 4 bases, 5 bases remained unmatched. CDR3 size: 13 residues. The V gene's germline CDR1 is SGHRS and CDR2 YFSETQ. CDR3 protein: CASRDGTAYGYTF. CDR3 nucleotide sequence: TGCGCCAGCAGGGACGGGACAGCCTATGGCTACACCTTC. The whole variable domain, remainder taken from reference TRBV5-1 and TRBJ1-2, is KAGVTQTPRYLIKTRGQQVTLSCSPISGHRSVSWYQQTPGQGLQFLFEYFSETQRNKGNFPGRFSGRQFSNSRSEMNVSTLELGDSALYLCASRDGTAYGYTFGSGTRLTVV.

The chain has TRBV6-5 and TRBJ1-3; a weak D match, TRBD1 (5 bases). The length of the CDR3 is 14 residues. Germline V gene data show CDR1 as MNHEY and CDR2 as SVGAGI. Trimming left V 5 bases short and J 0 bases short, with 8 bases between. Here the CDR3 DNA reads TGTGCCAGCAGTCGACAGAGCTCTGGAAACACCATATATTTT. Amino acid sequence: CASSRQSSGNTIYF.

The chain is built from TRBV7-2 and TRBJ1-2; D ambiguous. The germline gives CDR1 SGHTA, CDR2 FQGNSA. V gave up 5 bases and J gave up 7 bases, with 17 bases separating them. The CDR3 contains 14 residues. The CDR3 here is CASSPRSGRGGYTF. The CDR3 DNA follows: TGTGCCAGCAGCCCCCGGTCGGGCCGAGGTGGCTACACCTTC.